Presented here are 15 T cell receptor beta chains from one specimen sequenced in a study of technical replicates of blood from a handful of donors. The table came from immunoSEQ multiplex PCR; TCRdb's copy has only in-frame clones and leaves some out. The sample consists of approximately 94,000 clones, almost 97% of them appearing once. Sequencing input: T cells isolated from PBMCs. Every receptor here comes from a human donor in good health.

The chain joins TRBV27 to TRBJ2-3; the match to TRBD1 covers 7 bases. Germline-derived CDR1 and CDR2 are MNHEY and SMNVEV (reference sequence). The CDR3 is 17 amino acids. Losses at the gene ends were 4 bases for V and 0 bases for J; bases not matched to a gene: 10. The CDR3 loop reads CASSSLLGQVSTDTQYF. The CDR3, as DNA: TGTGCCAGCAGTTCCCTCCTAGGACAGGTTAGCACAGATACGCAGTATTTT.

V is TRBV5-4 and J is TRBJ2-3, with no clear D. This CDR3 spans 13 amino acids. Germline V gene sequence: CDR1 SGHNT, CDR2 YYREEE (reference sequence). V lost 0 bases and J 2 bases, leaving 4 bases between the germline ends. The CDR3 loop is CASSLAITDTQYF. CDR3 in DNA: TGTGCCAGCAGCTTGGCAATCACAGATACGCAGTATTTT.

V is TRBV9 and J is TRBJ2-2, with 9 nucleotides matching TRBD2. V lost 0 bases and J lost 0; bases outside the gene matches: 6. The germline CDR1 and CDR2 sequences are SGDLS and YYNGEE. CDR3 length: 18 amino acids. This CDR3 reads CASSVGGSGSPNTGELFF. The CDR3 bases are TGTGCCAGCAGCGTAGGAGGTAGCGGGAGTCCGAACACCGGGGAGCTGTTTTTT.

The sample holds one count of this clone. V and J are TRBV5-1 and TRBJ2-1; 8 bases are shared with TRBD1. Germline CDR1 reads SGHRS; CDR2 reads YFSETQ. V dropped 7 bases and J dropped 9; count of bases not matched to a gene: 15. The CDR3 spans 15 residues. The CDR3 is CASGQGSEPITEQFF. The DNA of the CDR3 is TGCGCCAGCGGACAGGGTAGCGAGCCTATTACTGAGCAGTTCTTC.

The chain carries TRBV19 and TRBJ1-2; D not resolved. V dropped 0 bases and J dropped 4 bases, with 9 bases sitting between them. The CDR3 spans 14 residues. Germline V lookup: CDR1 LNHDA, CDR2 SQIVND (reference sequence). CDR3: CASSIDQESYGYTF. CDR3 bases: TGTGCCAGTAGTATAGATCAAGAGAGCTATGGCTACACCTTC. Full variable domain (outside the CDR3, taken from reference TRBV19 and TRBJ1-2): DGGITQSPKYLFRKEGQNVTLSCEQNLNHDAMYWYRQDPGQGLRLIYYSQIVNDFQKGDIAEGYSVSREKKESFPLTVTSAQKNPTAFYLCASSIDQESYGYTFGSGTRLTVV.

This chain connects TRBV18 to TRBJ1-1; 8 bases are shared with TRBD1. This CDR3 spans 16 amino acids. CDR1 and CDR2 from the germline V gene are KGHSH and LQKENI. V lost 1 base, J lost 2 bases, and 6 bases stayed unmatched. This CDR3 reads CASSPLGQGRNTEAFF. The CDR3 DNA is TGTGCCAGCTCACCACTAGGACAGGGTCGTAACACTGAAGCTTTCTTT.

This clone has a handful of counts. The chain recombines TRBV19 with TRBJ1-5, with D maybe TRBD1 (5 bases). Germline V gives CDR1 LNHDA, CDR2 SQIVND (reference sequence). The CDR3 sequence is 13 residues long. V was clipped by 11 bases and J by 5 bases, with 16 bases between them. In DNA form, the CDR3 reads TGTGCCGGGGGGAGCAAGACAGATCAGCCCCAGCATTTT. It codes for CAGGSKTDQPQHF.

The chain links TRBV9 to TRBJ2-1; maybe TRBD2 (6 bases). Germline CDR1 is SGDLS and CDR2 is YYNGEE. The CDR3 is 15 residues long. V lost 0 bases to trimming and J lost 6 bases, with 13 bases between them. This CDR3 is CASSVGVSGLNEQFF. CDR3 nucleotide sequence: TGTGCCAGCAGCGTAGGGGTTAGCGGTCTCAATGAGCAGTTCTTC.

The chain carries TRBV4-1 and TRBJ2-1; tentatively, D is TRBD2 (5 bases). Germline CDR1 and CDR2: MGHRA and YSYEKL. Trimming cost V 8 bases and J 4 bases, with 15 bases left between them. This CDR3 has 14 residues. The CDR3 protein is CASQSLARYNEQFF. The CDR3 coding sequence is TGCGCCAGCCAGTCCCTAGCACGTTACAATGAGCAGTTCTTC.

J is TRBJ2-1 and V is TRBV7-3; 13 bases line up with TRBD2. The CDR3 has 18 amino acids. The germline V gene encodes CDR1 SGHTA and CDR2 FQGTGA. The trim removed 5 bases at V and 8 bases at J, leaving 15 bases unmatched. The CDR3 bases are TGTGCCAGCAGCCCGCGCCCCCCCGGGACTAGCGGGATCCATGAGCAGTTCTTC. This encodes CASSPRPPGTSGIHEQFF. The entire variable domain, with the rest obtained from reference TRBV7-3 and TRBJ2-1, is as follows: GAGVSQTPSNKVTEKGKYVELRCDPISGHTALYWYRQSLGQGPEFLIYFQGTGAADDSGLPNDRFFAVRPEGSVSTLKIQRTERGDSAVYLCASSPRPPGTSGIHEQFFGPGTRLTVL.

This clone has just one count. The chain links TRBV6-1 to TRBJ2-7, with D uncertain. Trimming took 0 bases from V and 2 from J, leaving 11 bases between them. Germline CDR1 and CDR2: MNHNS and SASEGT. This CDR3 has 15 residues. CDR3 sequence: CASSEARMSPYEQYF. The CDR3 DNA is TGTGCCAGCAGTGAAGCCAGGATGTCCCCCTACGAGCAGTACTTC.

CDR3 in DNA: TGTGCCAGCAGTTACTCGACAGCCACAGATACGCAGTATTTT. Translation gives CASSYSTATDTQYF. The J gene is TRBJ2-3, the V gene TRBV28, with TRBD1 as a possible D gene (5 bases). The V and J ends lost 4 bases and 2 bases respectively, with 10 bases between them. Germline CDR1 reads MDHEN; CDR2 reads SYDVKM. This CDR3 region has 14 residues.

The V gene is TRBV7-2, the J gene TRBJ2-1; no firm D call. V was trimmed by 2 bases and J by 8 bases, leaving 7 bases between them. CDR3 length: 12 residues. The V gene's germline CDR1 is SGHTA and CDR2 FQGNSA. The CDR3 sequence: CASSLLSDEQFF. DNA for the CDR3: TGTGCCAGCAGCTTACTCTCCGATGAGCAGTTCTTC. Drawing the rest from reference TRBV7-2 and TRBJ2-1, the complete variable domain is GAGVSQSPSNKVTEKGKDVELRCDPISGHTALYWYRQSLGQGLEFLIYFQGNSAPDKSGLPSDRFSAERTGGSVSTLTIQRTQQEDSAVYLCASSLLSDEQFFGPGTRLTVL.

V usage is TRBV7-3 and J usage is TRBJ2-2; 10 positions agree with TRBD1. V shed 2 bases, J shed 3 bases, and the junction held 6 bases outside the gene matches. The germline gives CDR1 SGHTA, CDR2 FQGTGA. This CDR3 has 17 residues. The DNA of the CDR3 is TGTGCCAGCAGCTTATTGCCGACAGGGGGCTACACCGGGGAGCTGTTTTTT. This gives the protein CASSLLPTGGYTGELFF.

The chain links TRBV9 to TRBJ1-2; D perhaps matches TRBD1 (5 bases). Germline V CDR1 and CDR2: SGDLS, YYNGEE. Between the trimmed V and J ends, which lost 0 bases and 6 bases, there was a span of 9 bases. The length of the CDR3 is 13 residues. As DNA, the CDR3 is TGTGCCAGCAGCGTAGGCCAGGGCCATGGCTACACCTTC. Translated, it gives CASSVGQGHGYTF.